The sequence of this TCR beta chain was determined in a study of T cell repertoires in cytomegalovirus infection. Broader study findings: Frequencies of public TCR beta families were cumulated, and this identified carriers of CMV plus the relevant HLA.

CDR1 is SGHTA, CDR2 FQGNSA, per germline. This CDR3 spans 15 amino acids. V shed 2 bases and J 7 bases; nucleotides not matched to a gene: 10. The table lists this clonotype with many counts. Its matching antigen is unknown. TCRdb reprocessed the reads via MiXCR and lists one record per CDR3 protein. The table lists about 250,000 distinct CDR3 sequences, about 12% of them singletons. The chain carries TRBV7-2 and TRBJ1-2, with 7 bases identical to TRBD1. The receptor comes from a human donor in good health (CMV status not recorded). Some clones in this sample may be carry-over from other donors' samples. What was sequenced was PBMCs. In DNA, the CDR3 is TGTGCCAGCAGCTTATCCCCTAGACAGGGCTCTGGCTACACCTTC. Its translation: CASSLSPRQGSGYTF.